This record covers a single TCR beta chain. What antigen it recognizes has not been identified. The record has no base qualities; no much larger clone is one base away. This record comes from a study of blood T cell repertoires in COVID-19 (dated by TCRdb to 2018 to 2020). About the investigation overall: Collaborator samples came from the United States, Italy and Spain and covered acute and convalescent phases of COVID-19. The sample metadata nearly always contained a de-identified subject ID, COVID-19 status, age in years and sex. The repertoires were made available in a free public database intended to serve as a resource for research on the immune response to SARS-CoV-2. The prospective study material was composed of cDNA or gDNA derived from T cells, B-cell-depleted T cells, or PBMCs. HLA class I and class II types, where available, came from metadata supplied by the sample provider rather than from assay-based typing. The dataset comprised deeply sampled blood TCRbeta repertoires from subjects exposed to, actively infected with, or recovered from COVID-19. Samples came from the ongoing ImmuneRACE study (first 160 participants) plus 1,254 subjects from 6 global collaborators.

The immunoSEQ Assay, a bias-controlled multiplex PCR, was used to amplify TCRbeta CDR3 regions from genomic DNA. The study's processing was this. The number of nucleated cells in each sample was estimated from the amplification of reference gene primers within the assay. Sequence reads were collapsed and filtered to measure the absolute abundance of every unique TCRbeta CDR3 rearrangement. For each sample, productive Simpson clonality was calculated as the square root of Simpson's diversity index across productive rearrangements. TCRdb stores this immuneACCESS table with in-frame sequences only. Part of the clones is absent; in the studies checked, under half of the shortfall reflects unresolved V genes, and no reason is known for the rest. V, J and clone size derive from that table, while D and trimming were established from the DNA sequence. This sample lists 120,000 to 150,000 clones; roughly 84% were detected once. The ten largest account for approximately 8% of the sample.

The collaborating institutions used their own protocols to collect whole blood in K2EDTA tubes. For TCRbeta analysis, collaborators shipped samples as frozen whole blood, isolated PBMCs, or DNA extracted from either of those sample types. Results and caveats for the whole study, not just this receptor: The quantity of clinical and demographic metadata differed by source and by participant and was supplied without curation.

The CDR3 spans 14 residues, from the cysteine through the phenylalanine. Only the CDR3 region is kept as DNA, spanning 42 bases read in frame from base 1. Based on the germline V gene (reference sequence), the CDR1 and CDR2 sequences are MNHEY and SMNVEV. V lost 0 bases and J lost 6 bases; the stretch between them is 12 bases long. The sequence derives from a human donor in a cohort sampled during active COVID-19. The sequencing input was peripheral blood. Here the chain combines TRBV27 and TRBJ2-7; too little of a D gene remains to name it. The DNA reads TGTGCCAGCAGTTTATCGTTCACACCCTCCGAGCAGTACTTC. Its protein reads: CASSLSFTPSEQYF.